This TCR beta chain was recovered during a study of Ad26.COV2.S vaccination and SARS-CoV-2 variants. Findings of the study overall: Researchers reported similar non-spike TCR breadth in vaccine and placebo recipients. The TCR breadth and depth analyses may have understated or missed part of the total T cell responses. Vaccinees displayed broader spike-specific TCR repertoires than placebo recipients.

The germline gives CDR1 SEHNR, CDR2 FQNEAQ (reference sequence). This CDR3 region has 16 residues. The V and J ends lost 2 bases and 2 bases respectively, with 14 bases between them. On this clone itself: Its antigen is still unknown.

Data came from immunoSEQ multiplex PCR; TCRdb stores just in-frame clones and leaves some out. The table includes just over 350,000 clones, 90% to 95% detected once. The receptor was derived from a human donor who had recovered from COVID-19. Here the sequenced sample was peripheral blood, taken after recovery from COVID-19. V and J are TRBV7-9 and TRBJ2-3; the D is unclear. DNA for the CDR3: TGTGCCAGCAGCTTATTATTGCCCTCCATCACAGATACGCAGTATTTT. This codes for CASSLLLPSITDTQYF.